This T cell receptor beta chain emerged from a study of PD-1 blockade in classical Hodgkin lymphoma. Autologous stem cell transplantation was followed by relapse in every patient, and brentuximab vedotin exposure varied. The V gene lost 2 bases and the J gene lost 1 base, with 12 bases spanning the gap. CDR3 length: 15 amino acids. Germline assignment: CDR1 MNHNY and CDR2 SVGAGI (reference sequence). Sequencing used immunoSEQ multiplex PCR; TCRdb keeps in-frame clones, though not all of them. The data contain 95,000 or so clones, roughly 83% of them singletons. The V gene is TRBV6-6, the J gene TRBJ2-7; tentatively, D is TRBD1 (7 bases). Sequencing was performed on peripheral blood mononuclear cells (PBMCs), taken at baseline. The receptor's source is a human donor with classical Hodgkin lymphoma. The CDR3 sequence: CASSYRAGGSYEQYF. As DNA, the CDR3 is TGTGCCAGCAGTTACCGCGCAGGGGGGTCCTACGAGCAGTACTTC.